This TCR beta chain appears in the sequencing data of a study of blood T cell repertoires in COVID-19. V lost 1 base, J lost 4 bases, and 16 bases lay in between. Per germline, CDR1 SEHNR and CDR2 FQNEAQ (reference sequence). The CDR3 consists of 17 residues. This study enrolled people aged roughly 18 to 90 from about two dozen US geographic areas. Assignment of participants to cohorts was predicated upon participant-reported clinical history. The method was immunoSEQ multiplex PCR; TCRdb's version includes in-frame clones alone and lacks a portion of them. Of about 250,000 clones listed, around 90% are singletons.

The sample taken for sequencing was PBMCs or T cells enriched from blood (not recorded which). V usage is TRBV7-9 and J usage is TRBJ1-4, with D unresolved. This clonotype originated in a woman aged 50 to 65 who had recovered from COVID-19. The CDR3 DNA sequence: TGTGCCAGCAGCTTAGGCTTCGAGAACCGAAATAATGAAAAACTGTTTTTT. Encoded protein: CASSLGFENRNNEKLFF.